Sequencing of this T cell receptor beta chain was carried out in a study of blood T cell repertoires in COVID-19. Individuals aged roughly 18 to 100 years were recruited from about two dozen US areas. CDR1 and CDR2 (germline): MDHEN, SYDVKM. The CDR3 covers 15 residues. J was trimmed by 3 bases and V by 9 bases; bases with no gene match: 13. Authors' methods: The authors estimated nucleated cell counts from reference gene primer amplification. Measured with immunoSEQ multiplex PCR; TCRdb has only the in-frame clones, and not every one. V and J calls and clone size come straight from that table; D and trimming were deduced from the DNA. Among about 150,000 clones listed, 70% to 90% were seen once.

This sequence originates from a woman in her 40s who had recovered from COVID-19. The V call is TRBV28, the J call TRBJ2-5; 7 nucleotides line up with TRBD1. Sequences were obtained from PBMCs or T cells enriched from blood (not recorded which). For the CDR3, the DNA is TGTGCCAGTTCCTATAGGACAGGAGTAGAAGAGACCCAGTACTTC. The encoded protein is CASSYRTGVEETQYF.